These 23 T cell receptor beta chains came from one sample sequenced in a study of beta chain features in type 1 diabetes. Notes on the study in general: TCRB CDR3s were moderately but significantly shorter in Type 1 diabetes patients in all four CD4+ subsets.

The study reverse transcribed the entire isolated RNA, so it sequenced expressed TCRB transcripts. The repertoire was sequenced with immunoSEQ multiplex PCR; TCRdb's copy has only in-frame clones and lacks some. Of some 660,000 clones listed, over 11% were seen once; the top ten hold approximately 0.043%. The antigens of these receptors remain unknown. The specimen was naive CD4+ T cells from blood. The receptors here all came from a man aged 18 to 30 with type 1 diabetes.

The chain is built from TRBV25-1 and TRBJ2-6; no clear D. The CDR3 extends over 14 amino acids. Trimming cost V 8 bases and J 2 bases, with 10 bases left between them. Per germline, CDR1 MGHDK and CDR2 SYGVNS. The CDR3 region has the DNA TGTGCCAGCGCTCTGAGTACTGGGGCCAACGTCCTGACTTTC. Its protein is CASALSTGANVLTF.

The chain uses TRBV14 and TRBJ1-2; no definite D call. The CDR3 totals 13 residues. Trimming left V 0 bases short and J 5 bases short, with 7 bases between. The germline CDR1 and CDR2 sequences are SGHDN and FVKESK. This chain's CDR3 is CASSQDGLYGYTF. The DNA for the CDR3 is TGTGCCAGCAGCCAAGATGGCCTTTATGGCTACACCTTC.

This clone has more than one count but fewer than ten. The chain carries TRBV6-6 and TRBJ1-2; possible D gene TRBD1, 5 bases. Germline V lookup: CDR1 MNHNY, CDR2 SVGAGI (reference sequence). The CDR3 has 13 amino acids. Trimming shortened V by 2 bases and J by 5 bases, and 9 bases separated the two germline ends. The CDR3, as DNA: TGTGCCAGCAGTTACAGGGGAACTTATGGCTACACCTTC. It specifies CASSYRGTYGYTF.

This chain uses TRBV11-2 with TRBJ2-7; D is ambiguous. The V end was cut by 1 base, the J end by 3 bases, with 13 bases between. The germline V gene has CDR1 SGHAT and CDR2 FQNNGV. The CDR3 covers 15 residues. CDR3 region: CASSLVPNLRYEQYF. The CDR3 DNA reads as TGTGCCAGCAGCTTAGTCCCCAATTTACGCTACGAGCAGTACTTC.

The table lists this clone with a few counts. The chain recombines TRBV29-1 with TRBJ2-3, with 10 bases fitting TRBD2. After removal of 7 bases from V and 9 bases from J, the junction contained 10 bases not matched to a gene. CDR3 length: 13 residues. Per the germline V gene, CDR1 is SQVTM and CDR2 is ANQGSEA. Written as DNA, the CDR3 is TGCAGCGAGAGTAGCGGGGGGTTCGGAACGCAGTATTTT. Its protein is CSESSGGFGTQYF.

This clone was recorded a few times. This chain uses TRBV4-3 with TRBJ2-7, with D tentatively TRBD2 (5 bases). CDR1 is LGHNA and CDR2 is YSLEER in the germline V gene. V was shortened by 0 bases and J by 1 base, with 10 bases between the two germline ends. There are 15 residues in the CDR3. In DNA form, the CDR3 reads TGCGCCAGCAGCCAAGAATTCTCGGGATCCTACGAGCAGTACTTC. It is translated as CASSQEFSGSYEQYF.

V usage is TRBV5-4 and J usage is TRBJ2-5; D possibly corresponds to TRBD2 (6 bases). There are 15 residues in the CDR3. In germline, CDR1 is SGHNT, CDR2 YYREEE (reference sequence). Trimming cost V 4 bases and J 1 base, with 14 bases left between them. The CDR3 nucleotides read TGTGCCAGCAGCCGGTATGTGGGGGGCCAAGAGACCCAGTACTTC. Translating gives CASSRYVGGQETQYF.

The chain joins TRBV4-1 to TRBJ1-5; D is unresolved. The CDR3 is 15 residues long. Germline V lookup: CDR1 MGHRA, CDR2 YSYEKL. The V end lost 0 bases, the J end lost 4 bases, and 10 bases lay between the germline ends. The CDR3 DNA is TGCGCCAGCAGCCAAGACCCGGGCACTAATCAGCCCCAGCATTTT. It translates to CASSQDPGTNQPQHF.

This clone was detected only once. The chain is built from TRBV5-4 and TRBJ2-2, with D hard to call. This CDR3 contains 15 residues. The V end lost 4 bases, the J end lost 7 bases, and 17 bases lay between the germline ends. CDR1 and CDR2 (germline): SGHNT, YYREEE (reference sequence). CDR3 in DNA: TGTGCCAGCAGCGCGGAAGGGTCTTACGGCGGGGAGCTGTTTTTT. Protein: CASSAEGSYGGELFF.

Here the CDR3 reads CAWISTGELFF. As DNA, the CDR3 is TGTGCCTGGATATCCACCGGGGAGCTGTTTTTT. The V and J genes are TRBV30 and TRBJ2-2; D is unresolved. Trimming cost V 4 bases and J 4 bases, with 4 bases left between them. The CDR3 is 11 amino acids. Germline loops: CDR1 GTSNPN, CDR2 SVGIG (reference sequence).

This clone was detected many times. Different DNA sequences within this sample yield the same CDR3. The gene calls are TRBV7-9 and TRBJ2-5, with D perhaps TRBD1 (5 bases). CDR3 length: 14 residues. Germline V gene data show CDR1 as SEHNR and CDR2 as FQNEAQ (reference sequence). The V and J ends lost 5 bases and 5 bases respectively, with 15 bases between them. CDR3 in DNA: TGTGCCAGCAGCCCCTCGACTGGGGCGGAGACCCAGTACTTC. Its protein is CASSPSTGAETQYF.

J is TRBJ2-1 and V is TRBV30; 7 nucleotides match TRBD2. V lost 4 bases, J lost 9 bases, and 18 bases stayed unmatched. The germline V gene has CDR1 GTSNPN and CDR2 SVGIG (reference sequence). The CDR3 extends over 16 amino acids. In nucleotides, the CDR3 is TGTGCCTGGACCCGACCCGGGGGGAGTATGTTCGGTGAGCAGTTCTTC. This gives the protein CAWTRPGGSMFGEQFF.

This clone came up a few times. One end of the junction varies from germline; a read error may be responsible. This chain joins TRBV11-2 and TRBJ2-2; no clear D. From germline, CDR1 is SGHAT and CDR2 FQNNGV. The CDR3 consists of 12 residues. The CDR3 spells CASNLVTGELFF. CDR3 coding DNA: TGTGCCAGCAACTTAGTTACCGGGGAGCTGTTTTTT. The full variable domain, in which reference TRBV11-2 and TRBJ2-2 provide the parts outside the CDR3, is EAGVAQSPRYKIIEKRQSVAFWCNPISGHATLYWYQQILGQGPKLLIQFQNNGVVDDSQLPKDRFSAERLKGVDSTLKIQPAKLEDSAVYLCASNLVTGELFFGEGSRLTVL.

The chain uses TRBV6-5 and TRBJ2-1; no definite D call. The CDR3 sequence is 15 residues long. With 2 bases removed from V and 4 bases from J, the gap between germline ends came to 12 bases. Germline CDR1 is MNHEY and CDR2 is SVGAGI. CDR3 region: CASSYRPGPYNEQFF. The CDR3 DNA sequence: TGTGCCAGCAGTTACCGGCCAGGACCATACAATGAGCAGTTCTTC.

The table lists this clone with a few counts. V is TRBV28 and J is TRBJ1-1; no clear D. The CDR3 consists of 11 residues. The germline CDR1 and CDR2 sequences are MDHEN and SYDVKM. The V end lost 5 bases, the J end lost 10 bases, and 11 bases lay between the germline ends. The chain's CDR3 is CASSPSGVAFF. DNA for the CDR3: TGTGCCAGCAGTCCGTCCGGGGTAGCTTTCTTT. Full variable domain (remainder filled in from reference TRBV28 and TRBJ1-1): DVKVTQSSRYLVKRTGEKVFLECVQDMDHENMFWYRQDPGLGLRLIYFSYDVKMKEKGDIPEGYSVSREKKERFSLILESASTNQTSMYLCASSPSGVAFFGQGTRLTVV.

This clone was detected only a few times. CDR3 nucleotides: TGTGCCAGCAGCTCCCGTCGAGCGGGGGGACTTCGGCGCACCGGGGAGCTGTTTTTT. Protein sequence: CASSSRRAGGLRRTGELFF. The chain has TRBV7-3 and TRBJ2-2; 9 nucleotides line up with TRBD2. The V gene's germline CDR1 is SGHTA and CDR2 FQGTGA. Trimming removed 4 bases from V and 4 bases from J; junction bases left unmatched: 16. The CDR3 covers 19 residues. The full variable domain, rest sourced from reference TRBV7-3 and TRBJ2-2, is GAGVSQTPSNKVTEKGKYVELRCDPISGHTALYWYRQSLGQGPEFLIYFQGTGAADDSGLPNDRFFAVRPEGSVSTLKIQRTERGDSAVYLCASSSRRAGGLRRTGELFFGEGSRLTVL.

Details on this clone: This specimen includes other DNA sequences encoding the same CDR3. The chain links TRBV29-1 to TRBJ2-5, with 8 positions matching TRBD2. V shed 7 bases, J shed 5 bases, and the junction held 6 bases outside the gene matches. This CDR3 has 12 residues. Looked up from germline, CDR1 is SQVTM and CDR2 is ANQGSEA. The CDR3 DNA reads TGCAGCGCCTCGGGGGGGAGGGAGACCCAGTACTTC. Protein: CSASGGRETQYF.

The rearrangement uses TRBV2 and TRBJ1-6; D unresolved. Germline CDR1 SNHLY, CDR2 FYNNEI. Trimming took off 7 bases at V and 4 bases at J, with 8 bases between the two ends. This CDR3 comprises 13 residues. The CDR3 DNA reads TGTGCCAGCACCCGGGAGTATAATTCACCCCTCCACTTT. Translated, it gives CASTREYNSPLHF. The complete variable domain, with remaining parts taken from reference TRBV2 and TRBJ1-6, reads EPEVTQTPSHQVTQMGQEVILRCVPISNHLYFYWYRQILGQKVEFLVSFYNNEISEKSEIFDDQFSVERPDGSNFTLKIRSTKLEDSAMYFCASTREYNSPLHFGNGTRLTVT.

The sample holds a few counts of this clone. CDR3 coding DNA: TGTGCCACCGGGACAGGGTCCTACGAGCAGTACTTC. Protein product: CATGTGSYEQYF. The rearrangement joins TRBV28 to TRBJ2-7; 9 nucleotides align to TRBD1. CDR3 length: 12 amino acids. Germline-derived CDR1 and CDR2 are MDHEN and SYDVKM. J was trimmed by 1 base and V by 10 bases; bases with no gene match: 2.

The rearrangement joins TRBV7-4 to TRBJ2-7; D possibly corresponds to TRBD2 (5 bases). V was cut by 3 bases and J by 3 bases, with 12 bases left in between. The germline gives CDR1 SGHVT, CDR2 SQSDAQ. This CDR3 contains 14 residues. The CDR3 DNA reads TGTGCCAGCAGCTTCAGTGAGGGAAACTACGAGCAGTACTTC. Amino acid sequence: CASSFSEGNYEQYF.

Only one count was recorded for this clone. The chain has TRBV4-2 and TRBJ2-4; TRBD2 aligns across 10 bases. V shed 1 base, J shed 7 bases, and the junction held 10 bases outside the gene matches. The CDR3 extends over 17 amino acids. Germline lookup yields CDR1 LGHNA and CDR2 YNFKEQ. The CDR3 nucleotides read TGTGCCAGCAGCCAAGGTGAAGCGGGGGGGCTTGGGAACATTCAGTACTTC. Its protein product is CASSQGEAGGLGNIQYF.

This clone has only a few counts. Different DNA sequences within this sample yield the same CDR3. This chain uses TRBV18 with TRBJ1-1, with 7 nucleotides matching TRBD1. The CDR3 loop spans 13 amino acids. V gave up 5 bases and J gave up 0 bases; unmatched junction bases: 0. Germline V CDR1 and CDR2: KGHSH, LQKENI. DNA for the CDR3: TGTGCCAGCTCAGGGACAGTGAACACTGAAGCTTTCTTT. Translation gives CASSGTVNTEAFF.

The chain combines TRBV11-3 with TRBJ1-1; D call uncertain. The CDR3 extends over 15 amino acids. From germline, CDR1 is SGHNT and CDR2 YENEEA. V lost 0 bases and J 2 bases, leaving 10 bases between the germline ends. The CDR3 is CASSLDHNSNTEAFF. The DNA for the CDR3 is TGTGCCAGCAGCTTAGACCATAACAGTAACACTGAAGCTTTCTTT.